The rows below give T cell receptor beta chains drawn from one sample of a study of shared clonotypes between healthy human individuals. Here immunoSEQ multiplex PCR was the method, and the copy in TCRdb shows in-frame clones only, minus some. The sample holds millions of clones, about 92% seen once. Input material: naive CD4+ T cells sorted from blood. The receptors stem from a man between 18 and 35 years old in good health. Both conserved end residues are part of each CDR3. Fields, in order: D gene, V gene, J gene, clone size, CDR3 protein, CDR3 DNA. A D gene is named only where the DNA matches it firmly. A row's size may be missing; if present it is once, few, many or a size class.

d_gene: .; v_gene: TRBV30; j_gene: TRBJ1-5; abundance: few; CDR3aa: CAFALKGGSQPQHF; CDR3nt: TGTGCCTTTGCCTTGAAGGGTGGCAGCCAGCCCCAGCATTTT
d_gene: .; v_gene: TRBV4-1; j_gene: TRBJ2-7; abundance: .; CDR3aa: CASSQGTALAYERYF; CDR3nt: TGCGCCAGCAGCCAAGGGACAGCCTTGGCCTACGAGCGGTACTTC
d_gene: .; v_gene: TRBV29-1; j_gene: TRBJ1-2; abundance: .; CDR3aa: CSVEEGALF; CDR3nt: TGCAGCGTTGAAGAGGGGGCACTCTTC
d_gene: .; v_gene: TRBV5-1; j_gene: TRBJ2-3; abundance: few; CDR3aa: CASSWGTDTQYF; CDR3nt: TGCGCCAGCAGCTGGGGCACAGATACGCAGTATTTT
d_gene: TRBD1; v_gene: TRBV10-2; j_gene: TRBJ2-7; abundance: few; CDR3aa: CASSESPGQGAHEQYF; CDR3nt: TGCGCCAGCAGTGAGTCCCCGGGACAGGGGGCCCACGAGCAGTACTTC
d_gene: .; v_gene: TRBV6-1; j_gene: TRBJ1-4; abundance: .; CDR3aa: CASRPGQLEKLFF; CDR3nt: TGTGCCAGCAGGCCGGGACAACTAGAAAAACTGTTTTTT
d_gene: TRBD2; v_gene: TRBV11-3; j_gene: TRBJ2-3; abundance: .; CDR3aa: CASSPGLAGDADTQYF; CDR3nt: TGTGCCAGCAGCCCAGGACTAGCGGGAGATGCAGATACGCAGTATTTT
d_gene: .; v_gene: TRBV27; j_gene: TRBJ1-6; abundance: .; CDR3aa: CASSSQGVAPLHF; CDR3nt: TGTGCCAGCAGTTCTCAGGGAGTCGCACCCCTCCACTTT
d_gene: .; v_gene: TRBV5-1; j_gene: TRBJ2-1; abundance: .; CDR3aa: CASSQFGEYNEQFF; CDR3nt: TGCGCCAGCAGCCAGTTTGGGGAGTACAATGAGCAGTTCTTC
d_gene: .; v_gene: TRBV19; j_gene: TRBJ1-4; abundance: .; CDR3aa: CASSIGTTTTNEKLFF; CDR3nt: TGTGCCAGTAGTATAGGAACCACAACAACTAATGAAAAACTGTTTTTT
d_gene: .; v_gene: TRBV9; j_gene: TRBJ2-4; abundance: .; CDR3aa: CASSVAGPRPIQYF; CDR3nt: TGTGCCAGCAGCGTAGCGGGACCCCGGCCCATTCAGTACTTC
d_gene: TRBD1; v_gene: TRBV5-1; j_gene: TRBJ2-3; abundance: .; CDR3aa: CASSLGSGTGSTDTQYF; CDR3nt: TGCGCCAGCAGCTTGGGATCCGGGACAGGGAGCACAGATACGCAGTATTTT
d_gene: TRBD2; v_gene: TRBV6-1; j_gene: TRBJ2-7; abundance: .; CDR3aa: CASSQIAGGVYQLYF; CDR3nt: TGTGCCAGCAGTCAAATAGCGGGGGGGGTCTACCAGCTGTACTTC
d_gene: .; v_gene: TRBV2; j_gene: TRBJ1-3; abundance: .; CDR3aa: CASSPPTGRGNTIYF; CDR3nt: TGTGCCAGCAGCCCCCCCACAGGGAGAGGAAACACCATATATTTT
d_gene: TRBD2; v_gene: TRBV2; j_gene: TRBJ2-3; abundance: .; CDR3aa: CASTSGAPRGDTQYF; CDR3nt: TGTGCCAGCACTAGCGGGGCCCCCCGCGGAGATACGCAGTATTTT
d_gene: .; v_gene: TRBV28; j_gene: TRBJ1-1; abundance: .; CDR3aa: CASSFDRGVNTEAFF; CDR3nt: TGTGCCAGCAGTTTTGATCGGGGGGTGAACACTGAAGCTTTCTTT
d_gene: .; v_gene: TRBV4-2; j_gene: TRBJ2-2; abundance: .; CDR3aa: CASSLPTGTGELFF; CDR3nt: TGTGCCAGCAGCCTCCCGACGGGTACCGGGGAGCTGTTTTTT
d_gene: .; v_gene: TRBV7-9; j_gene: TRBJ2-1; abundance: .; CDR3aa: CASGGGGSSYNEQFF; CDR3nt: TGTGCCAGCGGGGGTGGAGGGAGCTCCTACAATGAGCAGTTCTTC
d_gene: TRBD2; v_gene: TRBV4-1; j_gene: TRBJ2-1; abundance: .; CDR3aa: CASSHGGLGLNEQFF; CDR3nt: TGCGCCAGCAGCCACGGGGGACTAGGGTTGAATGAGCAGTTCTTC
d_gene: .; v_gene: TRBV5-4; j_gene: TRBJ1-2; abundance: .; CDR3aa: CASSASQAPGYGYTF; CDR3nt: TGTGCCAGCAGCGCCTCACAGGCCCCGGGGTATGGCTACACCTTC
d_gene: .; v_gene: TRBV5-1; j_gene: TRBJ2-5; abundance: .; CDR3aa: CASSLGGRHYQETQYF; CDR3nt: TGCGCCAGCAGCTTGGGAGGGAGACATTACCAAGAGACCCAGTACTTC
d_gene: TRBD2; v_gene: TRBV19; j_gene: TRBJ2-1; abundance: .; CDR3aa: CASSPRWTSGRGYNEQFF; CDR3nt: TGTGCCAGTAGTCCCCGGTGGACTAGCGGGAGAGGTTACAATGAGCAGTTCTTC
d_gene: TRBD1; v_gene: TRBV5-1; j_gene: TRBJ2-3; abundance: .; CDR3aa: CASSHRGDLGDTQYF; CDR3nt: TGCGCCAGCAGCCACAGGGGGGACCTAGGGGATACGCAGTATTTT